This T cell receptor beta chain was identified in a study of blood T cell repertoires in COVID-19. At the level of the study: Sources were T cells, B-cell-depleted T cells, or PBMCs; the material itself was cDNA or gDNA.

This table comes from immunoSEQ multiplex PCR, and its TCRdb copy is limited to in-frame clones, with some not included. The sample lists about 110,000 clones; over 75% were seen once. The V end lost 8 bases, the J end lost 0 bases, and 14 bases lay between the germline ends. The CDR3 has 14 residues. Germline V gene sequence: CDR1 GTSNPN, CDR2 SVGIG (reference sequence). The chain combines TRBV30 with TRBJ2-1, with D perhaps TRBD2 (6 bases). The source is a man aged 50-60 years with acute or convalescent COVID-19. The specimen sequenced was peripheral blood. The CDR3 spells CAGLAAVSYNEQFF. DNA for the CDR3: TGTGCCGGATTAGCGGCCGTCTCCTACAATGAGCAGTTCTTC.